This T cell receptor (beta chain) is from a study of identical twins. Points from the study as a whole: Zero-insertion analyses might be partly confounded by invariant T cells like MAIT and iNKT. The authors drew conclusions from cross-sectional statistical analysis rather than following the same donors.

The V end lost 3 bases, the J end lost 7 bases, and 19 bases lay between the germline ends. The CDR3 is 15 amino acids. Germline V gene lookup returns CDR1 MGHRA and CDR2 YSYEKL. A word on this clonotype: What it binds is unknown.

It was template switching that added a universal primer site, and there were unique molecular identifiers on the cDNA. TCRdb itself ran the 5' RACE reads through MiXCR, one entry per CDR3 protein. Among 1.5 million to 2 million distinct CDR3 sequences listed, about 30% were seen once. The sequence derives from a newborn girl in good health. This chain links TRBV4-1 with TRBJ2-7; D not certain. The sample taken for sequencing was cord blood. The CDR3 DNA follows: TGCGCCAGCAGCCAGTCGTACTTAACCTACAATGAGCAGTACTTC. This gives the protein CASSQSYLTYNEQYF.